One sample yielded the 21 T cell receptor beta chains listed below, sequenced in a study of blood T cells in healthy people across ages. A sample-barcoded 5' primer and a J-beta primer mix were used in a second PCR of about 7 to 12 cycles. TCRdb re-called the 5' RACE reads through MiXCR, storing one row per CDR3 protein. Among some 1,000,000 distinct CDR3 sequences, 20% to 25% were seen once, and the ten largest hold about 0.72%. In addition, the sample was reused for a study of T cells of mothers and their children.

The sequenced sample consisted of blood. These receptors were obtained from a girl aged 2-10 years in good health.

V gene TRBV9 combines with J gene TRBJ2-3; D ambiguous. CDR3 size: 12 residues. CDR1 and CDR2 (germline): SGDLS, YYNGEE. Trimming stripped 6 bases from V and 2 bases from J, with 7 bases between. CDR3 sequence: CASTGPTDTQYF. The CDR3 bases are TGTGCCAGCACCGGCCCCACAGATACGCAGTATTTT.

V gene TRBV12-3 or TRBV12-4 combines with J gene TRBJ1-5; tentatively, D is TRBD1 (5 bases). This CDR3 has 13 residues. Trimming took 5 bases from V and 4 from J, leaving 9 bases between them. The CDR3 sequence is CASSGGFNQPQHF. In DNA form, the CDR3 reads TGTGCCAGCAGTGGGGGGTTTAATCAGCCCCAGCATTTT.

This clonotype was seen only a few times. V is TRBV27 and J is TRBJ2-7, with a weak D call TRBD1 (5 bases). Trimming pared 3 bases from V and 2 bases from J, leaving 11 bases between. The CDR3 length is 14 residues. Germline lookup yields CDR1 MNHEY and CDR2 SMNVEV (reference sequence). CDR3 nucleotide sequence: TGTGCCAGCAGTTTCCTTAAGACAGCCTACGAGCAGTACTTC. Its translation: CASSFLKTAYEQYF.

This clonotype was counted at least ten times. The rearrangement joins TRBV6-5 to TRBJ2-5, with 7 bases lining up with TRBD2. The J call is uncertain, as TRBJ2-7 better fits the DNA end. This CDR3 has 12 residues. Germline V gene sequence: CDR1 MNHEY, CDR2 SVGAGI. CDR3 loop: CASSYGGGEQYF. As DNA, the CDR3 is TGTGCCAGCAGTTACGGCGGGGGCGAGCAGTACTTC.

This clonotype was counted only a few times. Mismatch with germline at one junction end may stem from a read error. The genes are TRBV5-1 and TRBJ2-5; 8 nucleotides agree with TRBD2. This CDR3 is 13 amino acids long. The germline CDR1 and CDR2 sequences are SGHRS and YFSETQ. The CDR3 coding sequence is TGCGCCAGCAGCTACCTGTCGGAGCGGGGGCCGTTCTTC. Amino acid sequence: CASSYLSERGPFF.

V is TRBV4-1 and J is TRBJ1-1; perhaps TRBD1 as D (5 bases). The ends were cut back, 0 bases at V and 2 bases at J, with 13 bases in the middle. Per the germline V gene, CDR1 is MGHRA and CDR2 is YSYEKL. CDR3 length: 16 residues. CDR3 sequence (DNA): TGCGCCAGCAGCCAAGACGGGCAGGGACGTAACACTGAAGCTTTCTTT. Its translation: CASSQDGQGRNTEAFF.

The V gene is TRBV5-6, the J gene TRBJ1-1; no reliable D call. Germline V gene lookup returns CDR1 SGHDT and CDR2 YYEEEE. There are 13 residues in the CDR3. V lost 6 bases, J lost 0 bases, and 9 bases lay in between. In DNA, the CDR3 is TGTGCCAGCATCTCGGAGTTGAACACTGAAGCTTTCTTT. Encoded protein: CASISELNTEAFF.

This clonotype was detected ten times or more. J is TRBJ2-5 and V is TRBV27; unclear D gene. The DNA end favors TRBJ2-1, so the J call may be wrong. Germline CDR1 is MNHEY and CDR2 is SMNVEV (reference sequence). The CDR3 runs 11 residues. The DNA for the CDR3 is TGTGCCAGCAGTTTATCGGGGGAGCAGTTCTTC. It encodes CASSLSGEQFF.

The V and J genes are TRBV29-1 and TRBJ2-1, with D maybe TRBD2 (6 bases). CDR3 length equals 12 residues. CDR1 is SQVTM and CDR2 is ANQGSEA in the germline V gene. V was trimmed by 4 bases and J by 6 bases, leaving 10 bases between them. The CDR3 DNA follows: TGCAGCGTTGTGGGGACTCTCAATGAGCAGTTCTTC. As protein: CSVVGTLNEQFF.

This clonotype was counted a few times. The chain recombines TRBV20-1 with TRBJ2-5; 12 nucleotides agree with TRBD2. Looked up from germline, CDR1 is DFQATT and CDR2 is SNEGSKA (reference sequence). The CDR3 consists of 15 residues. After removal of 4 bases from V and 4 bases from J, the junction contained 7 bases not matched to a gene. Here the CDR3 reads CSAKASGGAGETQYF. CDR3 DNA sequence: TGCAGTGCTAAGGCTAGCGGGGGGGCGGGAGAGACCCAGTACTTC.

This sequence joins TRBV6-5 and TRBJ2-3; D gene uncertain. Per germline, CDR1 MNHEY and CDR2 SVGAGI. The CDR3 consists of 14 residues. V was shortened by 2 bases and J by 3 bases, with 9 bases between the two germline ends. CDR3 in amino acids: CASSYVSSTDTQYF. CDR3 nucleotides: TGTGCCAGCAGTTACGTGAGTTCAACAGATACGCAGTATTTT.

The gene calls are TRBV4-1 and TRBJ2-3, with TRBD2 matching 11 bases. Germline V gives CDR1 MGHRA, CDR2 YSYEKL. This CDR3 is 16 amino acids long. J was trimmed by 5 bases and V by 1 base; bases with no gene match: 5. CDR3 sequence (DNA): TGCGCCAGCAGCCAAGGACTAGCGGGATACAGAGATACGCAGTATTTT. Translated: CASSQGLAGYRDTQYF.

The CDR3, as DNA: TGCGCCAGCAGCCCCCGGGGAAATGAAAAACTGTTTTTT. This codes for CASSPRGNEKLFF. The chain combines TRBV4-1 with TRBJ1-4, with no clear D. The CDR3 length is 13 residues. Germline assignment: CDR1 MGHRA and CDR2 YSYEKL. Trimming pared 4 bases from V and 5 bases from J, leaving 8 bases between.

This clonotype was seen a handful of times. The chain is built from TRBV12-3 or TRBV12-4 and TRBJ1-5, with a possible D match to TRBD1 (5 bases). The CDR3 length is 14 residues. V dropped 6 bases and J dropped 4 bases, with 13 bases sitting between them. The CDR3 DNA is TGTGCCAGCAGGACCGGACGGGGGAATCAGCCCCAGCATTTT. Translation: CASRTGRGNQPQHF.

This chain links TRBV4-1 with TRBJ2-5, with TRBD2 identical over 7 bases. The J call may be wrong; the DNA end is better matched by TRBJ2-1. Germline V gives CDR1 MGHRA, CDR2 YSYEKL. The CDR3 covers 17 residues. The CDR3 DNA sequence: TGCGCCAGCAGCCGCGAAGGTAGCGGGTTGGCGAACAATGAGCAGTTCTTC. This sequence encodes CASSREGSGLANNEQFF.

This clonotype was found a few times. The rearrangement joins TRBV28 to TRBJ2-7; D remains ambiguous. With 8 bases removed from V and 3 bases from J, the gap between germline ends came to 17 bases. CDR1 and CDR2 (germline): MDHEN, SYDVKM. The CDR3 contains 14 residues. The chain's CDR3 is CASSRDVPYYEQYF. Written as DNA, the CDR3 is TGTGCCAGCTCTAGGGATGTACCCTACTACGAGCAGTACTTC.

The V call is TRBV3-1, the J call TRBJ1-5; TRBD1 matches at 7 bases. The CDR3 consists of 16 residues. Germline V gene lookup returns CDR1 LGHDT and CDR2 YNNKEL (reference sequence). With V trimmed by 4 bases and J by 0 bases, 6 bases remained unmatched. The DNA of the CDR3 is TGTGCCAGCAGCCCGGGACAGTACAATAGCAATCAGCCCCAGCATTTT. This gives the protein CASSPGQYNSNQPQHF.

V usage is TRBV13 and J usage is TRBJ1-1, with D unclear. The V end lost 1 base, the J end lost 4 bases, and 10 bases lay between the germline ends. Germline V CDR1 and CDR2: PRHDT, FYEKMQ (reference sequence). The CDR3 covers 14 residues. The chain's CDR3 is CASSLVGWGTEAFF. DNA for the CDR3: TGTGCCAGCAGCTTAGTGGGGTGGGGCACTGAAGCTTTCTTT.

V usage is TRBV12-3 or TRBV12-4 and J usage is TRBJ1-1, with 8 bases aligning to TRBD1. The CDR3 runs to 15 residues. V gave up 5 bases and J gave up 5 bases; unmatched junction bases: 10. The CDR3 DNA sequence: TGTGCCAGCAGTCCCCGGACAGGGCGGGTGACTGAAGCTTTCTTT. Translation gives CASSPRTGRVTEAFF.

The rearrangement uses TRBV11-2 and TRBJ2-5; D might be TRBD2 (5 bases). Germline V lookup: CDR1 SGHAT, CDR2 FQNNGV. The CDR3 has 13 residues. V was shortened by 6 bases and J by 10 bases, with 18 bases between the two germline ends. The CDR3 protein is CASRPGPGLDQYF. CDR3 in DNA: TGTGCCAGCAGACCCGGACCCGGACTGGACCAGTACTTC.

This clonotype has just a few counts. The chain uses TRBV13 and TRBJ1-5, with D unclear. The CDR3 runs to 14 residues. The germline gives CDR1 PRHDT, CDR2 FYEKMQ (reference sequence). V was cut by 0 bases and J by 8 bases, with 11 bases left in between. CDR3 residues: CASSLGHELEPQHF. The CDR3 nucleotides read TGTGCCAGCAGCTTAGGCCACGAACTGGAGCCCCAGCATTTT. Supplemented by reference TRBV13 and TRBJ1-5, the full variable domain reads AAGVIQSPRHLIKEKRETATLKCYPIPRHDTVYWYQQGPGQDPQFLISFYEKMQSDKGSIPDRFSAQQFSDYHSELNMSSLELGDSALYFCASSLGHELEPQHFGDGTRLSIL.